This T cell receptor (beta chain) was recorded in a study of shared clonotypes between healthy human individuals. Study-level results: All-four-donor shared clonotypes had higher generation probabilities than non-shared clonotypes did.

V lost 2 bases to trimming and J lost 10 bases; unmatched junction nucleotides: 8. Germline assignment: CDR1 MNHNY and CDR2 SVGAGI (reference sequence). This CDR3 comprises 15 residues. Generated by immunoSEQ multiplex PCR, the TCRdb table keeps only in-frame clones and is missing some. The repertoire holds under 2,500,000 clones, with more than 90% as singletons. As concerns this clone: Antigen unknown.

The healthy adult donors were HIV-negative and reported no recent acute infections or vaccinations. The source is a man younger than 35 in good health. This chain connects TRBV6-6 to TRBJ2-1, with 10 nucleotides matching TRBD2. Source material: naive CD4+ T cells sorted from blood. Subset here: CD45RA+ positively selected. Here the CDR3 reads CASSYGLAGAGEQFF. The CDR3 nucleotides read TGTGCCAGCAGTTACGGGCTAGCGGGAGCAGGGGAGCAGTTCTTC.